Below are 20 T cell receptor beta chains sequenced from a single sample in a study of blood T cells in healthy people across ages. PCR was performed a second time for roughly 7 to 11 cycles using a sample-barcoded 5' primer and a J-beta primer mix. MiXCR, applied by TCRdb to the 5' RACE reads, yields one record per CDR3 protein. The sample lists about 1.4 million distinct CDR3 sequences; around 59% were seen once. Material for sequencing was blood. The receptors come from a man in his late teens or twenties in good health.

The V call is TRBV20-1, the J call TRBJ2-4; no clear D. The J call may be in error: the DNA end matches TRBJ2-7 better. Germline V gives CDR1 DFQATT, CDR2 SNEGSKA (reference sequence). This CDR3 is built from 15 residues. The CDR3 DNA reads as TGCAGTGCTAGAGTAATATCTCGACCGCTCTACGAGCAGTACTTC. It encodes CSARVISRPLYEQYF.

This clonotype has just one count. The CDR3, as DNA: TGCAGTGCTAGTCGGCCAGCGGGTCGGGGGGAGACCCAGTACTTC. Amino acid sequence: CSASRPAGRGETQYF. This rearrangement joins TRBV20-1 to TRBJ2-5; D is perhaps TRBD2 (6 bases). Trimming took off 3 bases at V and 5 bases at J, with 19 bases between the two ends. The germline CDR1 and CDR2 sequences are DFQATT and SNEGSKA (reference sequence). This CDR3 is 15 amino acids long.

This rearrangement joins TRBV10-3 to TRBJ1-1, with a weak D call TRBD1 (6 bases). Trimming took off 8 bases at V and 1 base at J, with 14 bases between the two ends. CDR3 length equals 14 residues. Germline-derived CDR1 and CDR2 are ENHRY and SYGVKD. As DNA, the CDR3 is TGTGCCATCCAACCGGGACACAAGAACACTGAAGCTTTCTTT. This codes for CAIQPGHKNTEAFF.

The genes are TRBV6-4 and TRBJ1-1; no reliable D call. CDR3 size: 11 residues. Trimming left V 2 bases short and J 9 bases short, with 7 bases between. Looked up from germline, CDR1 is MRHNA and CDR2 is SNTAGT. CDR3 amino acids: CASSDGTQAFF. The CDR3 bases are TGTGCCAGCAGTGACGGCACGCAAGCTTTCTTT.

The V call is TRBV7-8, the J call TRBJ1-4; TRBD1 might be the D (5 bases). The CDR3 runs to 15 residues. Trimming shortened V by 4 bases and J by 10 bases, and 19 bases separated the two germline ends. The V gene's germline CDR1 is SGHVS and CDR2 FQNEAQ. This chain's CDR3 is CASSSPGRAQGKLFF. The CDR3 DNA follows: TGTGCCAGCAGCTCCCCGGGACGGGCCCAGGGAAAACTGTTTTTT.

The rearrangement uses TRBV20-1 and TRBJ2-5; 10 nucleotides agree with TRBD2. The CDR3 totals 14 residues. Germline assignment: CDR1 DFQATT and CDR2 SNEGSKA (reference sequence). The CDR3 loop is CSLRTSGFQETQYF. The CDR3 DNA sequence: TGCAGCCTCAGGACTAGCGGATTCCAAGAGACCCAGTACTTC.

This clonotype was counted between two and nine times. The chain combines TRBV6-5 with TRBJ2-2; 10 bases align to TRBD2. V trimming: 2 bases; J trimming: 0 bases; junction bases outside the gene matches: 6. The germline gives CDR1 MNHEY, CDR2 SVGAGI. The CDR3 is 18 residues long. The CDR3 sequence: CASSYRLAGETNTGELFF. CDR3 coding DNA: TGTGCCAGCAGTTACCGGCTAGCGGGAGAGACGAACACCGGGGAGCTGTTTTTT.

The genes are TRBV25-1 and TRBJ1-2, with 9 nucleotides matching TRBD1. The germline gives CDR1 MGHDK, CDR2 SYGVNS. V dropped 3 bases and J dropped 4; count of bases not matched to a gene: 9. This CDR3 spans 16 amino acids. This CDR3 reads CASSDPGQGMGYGYTF. In DNA form, the CDR3 reads TGTGCCAGCAGTGACCCCGGACAGGGGATGGGCTATGGCTACACCTTC.

This clonotype has more than one count but fewer than ten. The chain employs TRBV7-9 and TRBJ1-2; the match to TRBD1 covers 9 bases. Germline assignment: CDR1 SEHNR and CDR2 FQNEAQ (reference sequence). The CDR3 extends over 15 amino acids. The trim removed 5 bases at V and 3 bases at J, leaving 7 bases unmatched. CDR3 DNA sequence: TGTGCCAGCAGCCCACCACAGGGGGCTTACTATGGCTACACCTTC. It translates to CASSPPQGAYYGYTF. Combining the CDR3 with reference TRBV7-9 and TRBJ1-2 gives the whole variable domain DTGVSQNPRHKITKRGQNVTFRCDPISEHNRLYWYRQTLGQGPEFLTYFQNEAQLEKSRLLSDRFSAERPKGSFSTLEIQRTEQGDSAMYLCASSPPQGAYYGYTFGSGTRLTVV.

This sequence joins TRBV6-2 or TRBV6-3 and TRBJ2-7, with D hard to call. Trimming shortened V by 1 base and J by 4 bases, and 14 bases separated the two germline ends. The length of the CDR3 is 15 residues. Looked up from germline, CDR1 is MNHEY and CDR2 is SVGEGT. The CDR3 loop reads CASSYYVGTEYEQYF. The CDR3 DNA sequence: TGTGCCAGCAGTTACTATGTAGGAACAGAGTACGAGCAGTACTTC.

CDR3 in amino acids: CASETGLSEKLFF. The DNA for the CDR3 is TGTGCCAGTGAAACAGGGTTGAGTGAAAAACTGTTTTTT. This chain connects TRBV28 to TRBJ1-4; possibly TRBD1 for D (6 bases). The germline CDR1 and CDR2 sequences are MDHEN and SYDVKM. The CDR3 length is 13 residues. V lost 9 bases to trimming and J lost 7 bases, with 15 bases between them.

The rearrangement uses TRBV7-9 and TRBJ2-2, with D unresolved. Trimming shortened V by 1 base and J by 4 bases, and 7 bases separated the two germline ends. CDR3 length: 14 residues. Germline V gene lookup returns CDR1 SEHNR and CDR2 FQNEAQ (reference sequence). CDR3 loop: CASSLEEFTGELFF. CDR3 nucleotide sequence: TGTGCCAGCAGCTTAGAAGAATTCACCGGGGAGCTGTTTTTT.

A few counts support this clonotype. The V and J genes are TRBV27 and TRBJ2-5, with 7 positions matching TRBD1. The CDR3 spans 15 residues. V gave up 1 base and J gave up 4 bases; unmatched junction bases: 6. CDR1 is MNHEY and CDR2 is SMNVEV in the germline V gene (reference sequence). DNA for the CDR3: TGTGCCAGCAGTTTATGGGACAGCGACGGAGAGACCCAGTACTTC. Translated: CASSLWDSDGETQYF.

V usage is TRBV7-2 and J usage is TRBJ2-2, with D hard to call. Germline CDR1 SGHTA, CDR2 FQGNSA. The CDR3 spans 15 residues. With 2 bases removed from V and 6 bases from J, the gap between germline ends came to 13 bases. CDR3 in amino acids: CASSLFSVEAGELFF. For the CDR3, the DNA is TGTGCCAGCAGCTTATTCTCGGTGGAAGCCGGGGAGCTGTTTTTT.

This chain uses TRBV21-1 with TRBJ2-7; TRBD2 is taken as the D call from the table, unchecked against the DNA. TRBV21-1 is marked as a pseudogene. There are 14 residues in the CDR3. The CDR3 here is CASSLRLDNYEQYF. For the CDR3, the DNA is TGTGCCAGCAGTCTTAGACTAGATAACTACGAGCAGTACTTC.

This clonotype was counted a single time. The chain employs TRBV6-2 or TRBV6-3 and TRBJ2-1, with D maybe TRBD2 (6 bases). Germline V gene data show CDR1 as MNHEY and CDR2 as SVGEGT. V dropped 7 bases and J dropped 0 bases, with 13 bases sitting between them. The length of the CDR3 is 15 residues. CDR3: CASTLALNSYNEQFF. CDR3 nucleotide sequence: TGTGCCAGCACTCTAGCGTTAAACTCCTACAATGAGCAGTTCTTC.

This CDR3 reads CASSPRGGRLATPLHF. The CDR3 region has the DNA TGTGCCAGCAGCCCAAGGGGGGGCCGACTCGCCACACCCCTCCACTTT. The chain employs TRBV7-2 and TRBJ1-6, with D possibly TRBD1 on 6 matching bases. The V and J ends lost 5 bases and 11 bases respectively, with 22 bases between them. This CDR3 spans 16 amino acids. Germline CDR1 SGHTA, CDR2 FQGNSA.

The rearrangement joins TRBV4-1 to TRBJ2-6; possibly TRBD1 for D (5 bases). Germline values: CDR1 MGHRA, CDR2 YSYEKL. Trimming took off 1 base at V and 0 bases at J, with 10 bases between the two ends. The CDR3 is 17 residues long. CDR3 residues: CASSQAQEPSGANVLTF. CDR3 bases: TGCGCCAGCAGCCAAGCACAGGAGCCCTCTGGGGCCAACGTCCTGACTTTC.

This clonotype has a handful of counts. The chain joins TRBV6-2 or TRBV6-3 to TRBJ2-1, with D possibly TRBD2 on 6 matching bases. Trimming removed 9 bases at V and 7 bases at J, with 19 bases between. Germline V gene lookup returns CDR1 MNHEY and CDR2 SVGEGT. The CDR3 length is 14 residues. CDR3 in amino acids: CASGKQEGLNEQFF. The CDR3 coding sequence is TGTGCCAGTGGGAAACAGGAGGGTCTGAATGAGCAGTTCTTC.

This chain joins TRBV6-4 and TRBJ2-1; no firm D call. The V gene's germline CDR1 is MRHNA and CDR2 SNTAGT. The CDR3 has 14 amino acids. V gave up 3 bases and J gave up 8 bases, with 14 bases separating them. In DNA form, the CDR3 reads TGTGCCAGCAGTGAGATAGGAAATGCGGATGAGCAGTTCTTC. It translates to CASSEIGNADEQFF.